One T cell receptor (beta chain) is described in this entry. TCRdb re-analyzed the 5' RACE reads; it lists each CDR3 protein once, without DNA. The repertoire table contains over 150,000 distinct CDR3 sequences. This CDR3 has 14 amino acids. In germline, CDR1 is SGHRS, CDR2 YFSETQ. The data belong to a study of monozygotic twins with inflammatory bowel disease. The TCR was taken from a human donor with ulcerative colitis or Crohn's disease, or a healthy co-twin of an affected twin (not recorded which). The sample was blood. This chain connects TRBV5-1 to TRBJ2-3. CDR3 loop: CASSLESAADTQYF.